The 10 T cell receptor beta chains listed next were all sequenced from one sample in a study of T cells after yellow fever vaccination. TCRdb recomputed calls from the 5' RACE reads with MiXCR, one row per CDR3 protein. Of approximately 34,000 distinct CDR3 sequences listed, approximately 7% are singletons. Specimen: PBMCs, either bulk or a sorted T-cell subset (CD4+, CD8+, memory, or dextramer-sorted; not recorded which), collected on the day of the first yellow fever vaccination. The receptors derive from a man aged 18 to 30 who received the YFV17D yellow fever vaccine.

The chain is built from TRBV20-1 and TRBJ2-3; 13 bases line up with TRBD2. The CDR3 sequence is 15 residues long. V trimming: 3 bases; J trimming: 4 bases; junction bases outside the gene matches: 4. Germline lookup yields CDR1 DFQATT and CDR2 SNEGSKA (reference sequence). CDR3: CSASRTSGRSDTQYF. The CDR3, as DNA: TGCAGTGCTAGCCGGACTAGCGGGAGATCAGATACGCAGTATTTT.

This clonotype was observed many times. The J gene is TRBJ2-7, the V gene TRBV7-3, with TRBD1 matching over 8 bases. The germline V gene has CDR1 SGHTA and CDR2 FQGTGA. After removal of 4 bases from V and 7 bases from J, the junction contained 12 bases not matched to a gene. This CDR3 contains 15 residues. The CDR3, as DNA: TGTGCCAGCAGCTCCGGGACAGGCTCCCAGAAGGAGCAGTACTTC. It is translated as CASSSGTGSQKEQYF.

In its sample, this clonotype was seen many times. The chain has TRBV5-1 and TRBJ1-1; a weak D match, TRBD1 (6 bases). The CDR3 has 15 residues. The germline V gene encodes CDR1 SGHRS and CDR2 YFSETQ. The ends were cut back, 2 bases at V and 3 bases at J, with 14 bases in the middle. This chain's CDR3 is CASSLQGIGDTEAFF. DNA of the CDR3: TGCGCCAGCAGCTTACAGGGAATTGGTGACACTGAAGCTTTCTTT. The full variable domain, rest sourced from reference TRBV5-1 and TRBJ1-1, is KAGVTQTPRYLIKTRGQQVTLSCSPISGHRSVSWYQQTPGQGLQFLFEYFSETQRNKGNFPGRFSGRQFSNSRSEMNVSTLELGDSALYLCASSLQGIGDTEAFFGQGTRLTVV.

This clonotype has just one count. This sequence joins TRBV28 and TRBJ2-4, with 9 bases fitting TRBD2. This CDR3 spans 16 amino acids. V shed 4 bases and J 6 bases; nucleotides not matched to a gene: 10. Per germline, CDR1 MDHEN and CDR2 SYDVKM. In DNA, the CDR3 is TGTGCCAGCAGTTCATCGGTGGCGCGGGGGGGAAACATTCAGTACTTC. Its translation is CASSSSVARGGNIQYF.

V gene TRBV12-3 or TRBV12-4 combines with J gene TRBJ1-5, with D unclear. Trimming took 6 bases from V and 0 from J, leaving 15 bases between them. The CDR3 length is 16 residues. CDR3 residues: CASRTSTGVSNQPQHF. The CDR3 nucleotides are TGTGCCAGCAGAACTTCGACTGGGGTTAGCAATCAGCCCCAGCATTTT.

This clonotype was counted ten times or more. V usage is TRBV20-1 and J usage is TRBJ1-6, with unresolved D. The CDR3 sequence is 12 residues long. Germline CDR1 DFQATT, CDR2 SNEGSKA (reference sequence). Between the trimmed V and J ends, which lost 3 bases and 12 bases, there was a span of 12 bases. The CDR3 loop reads CSARSLSGPLHF. The CDR3 region has the DNA TGCAGTGCTAGGAGCCTATCGGGACCCCTCCACTTT.

With regard to this clonotype: At one of its ends the junction is not consistent with the germline gene, which may arise from a read error. The rearrangement joins TRBV30 to TRBJ2-3; either TRBD1 or TRBD2 may fit D (5 bases each). CDR1 and CDR2 from the germline V gene are GTSNPN and SVGIG (reference sequence). This CDR3 has 14 residues. In nucleotides, the CDR3 is TGTGCCGGGAGTGGTTGGGGCCCGACAGATACGCAGTATTTT. Translation: CAGSGWGPTDTQYF.

This clonotype has at least ten counts. The gene calls are TRBV4-3 and TRBJ2-3; TRBD1 matches at 8 bases. The trim removed 0 bases at V and 4 bases at J, leaving 6 bases unmatched. Germline CDR1 reads LGHNA; CDR2 reads YSLEER. The CDR3 contains 16 residues. CDR3: CASSQDSSTGADTQYF. CDR3 DNA: TGCGCCAGCAGCCAAGATTCATCGACAGGGGCAGATACGCAGTATTTT.

This clonotype was detected many times. The rearrangement links TRBV4-1 to TRBJ1-2; D remains unclear. The CDR3 loop spans 15 amino acids. Germline V CDR1 and CDR2: MGHRA, YSYEKL. Trimming took off 4 bases at V and 3 bases at J, with 15 bases between the two ends. The CDR3 sequence is CASSRTSEGDYGYTF. CDR3 DNA sequence: TGCGCCAGCAGCCGCACATCGGAAGGAGACTATGGCTACACCTTC.

This clonotype was observed a few times. The chain has TRBV5-1 and TRBJ2-1; TRBD2 matches at 10 bases. Germline V gene sequence: CDR1 SGHRS, CDR2 YFSETQ. V lost 1 base and J lost 7; bases outside the gene matches: 11. The CDR3 contains 17 residues. Here the CDR3 DNA reads TGCGCCAGCAGCTTGCCCTCTACGCTAGCGGGGGTTAATGAGCAGTTCTTC. Residues: CASSLPSTLAGVNEQFF.